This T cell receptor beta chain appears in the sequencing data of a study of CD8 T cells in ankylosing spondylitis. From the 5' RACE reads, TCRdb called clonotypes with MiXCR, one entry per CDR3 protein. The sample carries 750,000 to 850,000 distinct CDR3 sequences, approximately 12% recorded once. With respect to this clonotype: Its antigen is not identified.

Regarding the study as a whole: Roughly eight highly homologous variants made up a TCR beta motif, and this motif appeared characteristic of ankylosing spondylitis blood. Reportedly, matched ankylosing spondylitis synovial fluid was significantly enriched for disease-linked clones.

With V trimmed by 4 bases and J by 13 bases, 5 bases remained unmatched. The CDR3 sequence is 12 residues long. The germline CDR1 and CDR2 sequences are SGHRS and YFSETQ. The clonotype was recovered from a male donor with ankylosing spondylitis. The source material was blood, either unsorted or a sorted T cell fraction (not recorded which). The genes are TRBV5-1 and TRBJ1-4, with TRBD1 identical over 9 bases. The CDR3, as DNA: TGCGCCAGCAGCGAGGGACAGGGAGGACTGTTTTTT. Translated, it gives CASSEGQGGLFF.